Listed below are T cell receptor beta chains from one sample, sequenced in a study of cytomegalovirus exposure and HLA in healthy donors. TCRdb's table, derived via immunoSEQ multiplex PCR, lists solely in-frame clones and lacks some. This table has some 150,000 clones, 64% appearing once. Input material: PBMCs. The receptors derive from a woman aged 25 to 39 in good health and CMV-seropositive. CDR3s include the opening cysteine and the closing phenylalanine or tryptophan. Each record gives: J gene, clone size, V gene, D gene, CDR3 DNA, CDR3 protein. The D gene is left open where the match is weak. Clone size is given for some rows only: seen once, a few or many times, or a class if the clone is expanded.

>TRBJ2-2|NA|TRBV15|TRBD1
TGTGCCACCAGCTCGCCGATACAGGGGCCCGGGGAGCTGTTTTTT
CATSSPIQGPGELFF
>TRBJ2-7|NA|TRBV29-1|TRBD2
TGCAGCGCGGGACTAGCGGGAGGCCACGAGCAGTACTTC
CSAGLAGGHEQYF
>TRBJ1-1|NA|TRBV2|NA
TGTGCCAGCAGTGAGATGGGGCAGCTGAACACTGAAGCTTTCTTT
CASSEMGQLNTEAFF
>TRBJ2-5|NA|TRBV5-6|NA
TGTGCCAGCAGCTTGGAGATTGGCAGGGGATTTGAGACCCAGTACTTC
CASSLEIGRGFETQYF
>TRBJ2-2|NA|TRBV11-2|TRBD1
TGTGCCAGCAGCCTCACCCGCGGACAGGGACGCGGGGAGCTGTTTTTT
CASSLTRGQGRGELFF
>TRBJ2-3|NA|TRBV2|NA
TGTGCCAGCAGTGGTAACAGGGTGAGAGATACGCAGTATTTT
CASSGNRVRDTQYF
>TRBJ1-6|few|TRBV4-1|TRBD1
TGCGCCAGCAGTTTCACAGTCCGGGACAGCAATTATTCACCCCTCCACTTT
CASSFTVRDSNYSPLHF
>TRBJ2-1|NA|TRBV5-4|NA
TGTGCCAGCAGCTTGGAACCAGACAGTTTCAGTGAGCAGTTCTTC
CASSLEPDSFSEQFF
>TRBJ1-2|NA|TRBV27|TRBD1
TGTGCCAGCAGTCCCCGGGACAGGGGTAACTATGGCTACACCTTC
CASSPRDRGNYGYTF
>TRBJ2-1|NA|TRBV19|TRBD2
TGTGCCAGTAGTCTAGCGGGGTCTTGGGGGGGTGAGCAGTTCTTC
CASSLAGSWGGEQFF
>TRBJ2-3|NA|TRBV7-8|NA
TGTGCCAGCAGCCCCGAATGGGCAGGGGTAGGAGATACGCAGTATTTT
CASSPEWAGVGDTQYF
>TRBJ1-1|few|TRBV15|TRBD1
TGTGCCACCAGCAGACAGGGGGCGGGGAACACTGAAGCTTTCTTT
CATSRQGAGNTEAFF
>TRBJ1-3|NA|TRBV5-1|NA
TGCGCCAGCAGCCAAACGACAGGAAACACCATATATTTT
CASSQTTGNTIYF
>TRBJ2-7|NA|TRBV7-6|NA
TGTGCCAGCAGCTTAAAGCGGGACACCACCTACGAGCAGTACTTC
CASSLKRDTTYEQYF
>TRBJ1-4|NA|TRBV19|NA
TGTGCCAGTATAGGGGGTGGAGGTGAAAAACTGTTTTTT
CASIGGGGEKLFF
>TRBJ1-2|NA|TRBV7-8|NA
TGTGCCAGCAGCTTAGCGGCACTCGGCATGACAGTCCTCTATGGCTACACCTTC
CASSLAALGMTVLYGYTF
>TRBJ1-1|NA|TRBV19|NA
TGTGCCAGTAGGCTGGTAGCCAACACTGAAGCTTTCTTT
CASRLVANTEAFF
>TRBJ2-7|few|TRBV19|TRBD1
TGTGCCAGTAGCAAAGGGACAGCCCCGACCTACGAGCAGTACTTC
CASSKGTAPTYEQYF
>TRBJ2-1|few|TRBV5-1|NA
TGCGCCAGCAGCTTGGCCCCGAGCTCCTACAATGAGCAGTTCTTC
CASSLAPSSYNEQFF
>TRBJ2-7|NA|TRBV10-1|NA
TGCGCCAGCAGTGACAGGGGCGAGCAGTACTTC
CASSDRGEQYF
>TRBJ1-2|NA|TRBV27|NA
TGTGCCACCCCACCCGGACAGAGTAACTATGGCTACACCTTC
CATPPGQSNYGYTF
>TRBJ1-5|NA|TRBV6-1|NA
TGTGCCAGCACCTTCTCGGGGGGGCGCGGTCAGCCCCAGCATTTT
CASTFSGGRGQPQHF
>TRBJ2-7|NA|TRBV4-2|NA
TGTGCCAGCAGCCAAGACACATGGTATTTGGGCCGACCAGGATACGAGCAGTACTTC
CASSQDTWYLGRPGYEQYF
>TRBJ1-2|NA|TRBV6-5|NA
TGTGCCAGCAGTTACTCTGTCAGGGCTTATGGCTACACCTTC
CASSYSVRAYGYTF
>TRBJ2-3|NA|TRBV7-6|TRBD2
TGTGCCAGCAGCCCCGCGGGAGCAGATACGCAGTATTTT
CASSPAGADTQYF
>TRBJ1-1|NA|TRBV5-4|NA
TGTGCCAGCAGCTCTCTTGCGACCCGGAGGGCTTTCTTT
CASSSLATRRAFF
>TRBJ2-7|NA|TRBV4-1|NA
TGCGCCAGCAGCCAAGGGACGGGGGTGGATTACGAGCAGTACTTC
CASSQGTGVDYEQYF
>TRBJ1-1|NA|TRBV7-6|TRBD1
TGTGCCAGCAGCTTAGGGGTAAAATGGGACAGGGGCACTGAAGCTTTCTTT
CASSLGVKWDRGTEAFF
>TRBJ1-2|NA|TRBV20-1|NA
TGCAGTGCTTACGGCTATGGCTACACCTTC
CSAYGYGYTF
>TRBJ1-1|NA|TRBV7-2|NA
TGTGCCAGCAGCTTTTCTTCGGGTTCTCTCACTGAAGCTTTCTTT
CASSFSSGSLTEAFF
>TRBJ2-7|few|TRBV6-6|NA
TGTGCCAGCCTGGAGAAAATCCCCTACGAGCAGTACTTC
CASLEKIPYEQYF
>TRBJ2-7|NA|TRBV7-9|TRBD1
TGTGCCAGCAGCCTCGGGACAGGTGTGTTTTCCTACGAGCAGTACTTC
CASSLGTGVFSYEQYF
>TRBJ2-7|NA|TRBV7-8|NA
TGTGCCAGCAGCCCTCGTGGAGTTAGGGAGCAGTACTTC
CASSPRGVREQYF
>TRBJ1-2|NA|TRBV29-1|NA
TGCAGCGTTGAAGGCAGGGACACCTTC
CSVEGRDTF
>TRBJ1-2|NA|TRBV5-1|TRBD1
TGCGCCAGCAGCGAAACCAGGGGGCTAAAAGGCTACACCTTC
CASSETRGLKGYTF
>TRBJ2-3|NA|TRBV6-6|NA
TGTGCCAGTGTCTGGCAGGGTACGCAGTATTTT
CASVWQGTQYF
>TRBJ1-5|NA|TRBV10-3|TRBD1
TGTGCCATCAGCACCGAACAGGGGGGTGGTCAGCCCCAGCATTTT
CAISTEQGGGQPQHF
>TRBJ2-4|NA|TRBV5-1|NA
TGCGCCAGCAGCACATCCGGGACCAAAAACATTCAGTACTTC
CASSTSGTKNIQYF
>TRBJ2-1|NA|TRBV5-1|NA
TGCGCCAGCAGCCCCAGGACAGACCCTTGGGATGAGCAGTTCTTC
CASSPRTDPWDEQFF
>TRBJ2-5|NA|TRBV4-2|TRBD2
TGTGCCAGCAGCCATGGGCCTAGCGGGTCCAAGGTTGCGGAGACCCAGTACTTC
CASSHGPSGSKVAETQYF
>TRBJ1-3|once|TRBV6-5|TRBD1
TGTGCCACCCTGATCTCGGACAGGGACGCAAACACCATATATTTT
CATLISDRDANTIYF
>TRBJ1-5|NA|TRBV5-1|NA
TGCGCCAGCAGCTTGGATCCAAGGGGGGGACAGCCCCAGCATTTT
CASSLDPRGGQPQHF
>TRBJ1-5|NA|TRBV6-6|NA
TGTGCCAGCAAAAAGCCAGGGGTTAGCAATCAGCCCCAGCATTTT
CASKKPGVSNQPQHF
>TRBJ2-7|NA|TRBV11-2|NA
TGTGCCAGCATGTCAGGTGAAAACTACGAGCAGTACTTC
CASMSGENYEQYF
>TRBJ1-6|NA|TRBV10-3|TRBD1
TGTGCCATCAGTGATTTGGCGGGACAGTGGGTTAGCTCCTATAATTCACCCCTCCACTTT
CAISDLAGQWVSSYNSPLHF
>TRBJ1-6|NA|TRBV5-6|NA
TGTGCCAGCAGCTTGGGTTTCCGGAGCTCCTATAATTCACCCCTCCACTTT
CASSLGFRSSYNSPLHF
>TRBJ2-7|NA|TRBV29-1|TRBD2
TGCAGCGTCTTCGGACTAGCGGGAGGGCCGGTGTCCTACGAGCAGTACTTC
CSVFGLAGGPVSYEQYF
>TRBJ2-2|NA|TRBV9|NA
TGTGCCAGCAGAATAGTCCCAGGGAAGGCCGGGGAGCTGTTTTTT
CASRIVPGKAGELFF
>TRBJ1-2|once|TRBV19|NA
TGTGCCAGTAGTATAACTCTAGGGAGCTTCTGGGGCTACACCTTC
CASSITLGSFWGYTF
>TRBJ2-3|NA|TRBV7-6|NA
TGTGCCAGCAGCTTAGGGGACTCAGTCACAGATACGCAGTATTTT
CASSLGDSVTDTQYF
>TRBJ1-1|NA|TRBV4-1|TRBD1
TGCGCCAGCAGCCAAGATAAGCCGGTAGGCAGGGGGTCGGAAGCTTTCTTT
CASSQDKPVGRGSEAFF